These T cell receptor beta chains were read from a single sample in a study of blood T cell repertoires in COVID-19. Produced via immunoSEQ multiplex PCR; TCRdb's table is partial and in-frame only. The sample contains 150,000 to 170,000 clones, around 83% of which appear only once. Input material: peripheral blood. The receptors derive from a woman aged 55-69 years with acute or convalescent COVID-19. Both conserved end residues are part of each CDR3. The D gene is left open where the match is weak. Clone size is given for some rows only: seen once, a few or many times, or a class if the clone is expanded.

DNA: TGTGCCAGCAGCTTAAGGCGGGGGGCCCACACAGATACGCAGTATTTT
CDR3: CASSLRRGAHTDTQYF
size: .
V: TRBV11-2
J: TRBJ2-3
D: TRBD2

DNA: TGTGCCAGCAGCCTCACCATGATAGGGGGCAGGAATGAAGCTTTCTTT
CDR3: CASSLTMIGGRNEAFF
size: .
V: TRBV7-2
J: TRBJ1-1
D: TRBD1

DNA: TGTGCCAGCAGTCCCCGGGGGGCCCCGTATAATTCACCCCTCCACTTT
CDR3: CASSPRGAPYNSPLHF
size: few
V: TRBV28
J: TRBJ1-6
D: .

DNA: TGTGCCAGCAGCCAACCACGGACTGAAGCTTTCTTT
CDR3: CASSQPRTEAFF
size: .
V: TRBV3-1/TRBV3-2
J: TRBJ1-1
D: .

DNA: TGTGCCAGCCTCCCGTGGGGGCAGGGGGCTCGGTGGCAGCCCCAGCATTTT
CDR3: CASLPWGQGARWQPQHF
size: .
V: TRBV27
J: TRBJ1-5
D: TRBD1

DNA: TGTGCCAGCCAACGGACAGGGGACCATATCAATCAGCCCCAGCATTTT
CDR3: CASQRTGDHINQPQHF
size: .
V: TRBV19
J: TRBJ1-5
D: TRBD1

DNA: TGCAGTGCTAGTGGAGGTTCCAACTATGGCTACACCTTC
CDR3: CSASGGSNYGYTF
size: once
V: TRBV20-1
J: TRBJ1-2
D: .

DNA: TGTGCCATCAGCCGGGGACAGGGGGTTTACACTGAAGCTTTCTTT
CDR3: CAISRGQGVYTEAFF
size: .
V: TRBV10-3
J: TRBJ1-1
D: TRBD1

DNA: TGCGCCAGCAGTGGGACAGGATATAATTCACCCCTCCACTTT
CDR3: CASSGTGYNSPLHF
size: .
V: TRBV10-1
J: TRBJ1-6
D: TRBD1

DNA: TGCAGTGCGCCCACAGGGAATGGCTACACCTTC
CDR3: CSAPTGNGYTF
size: .
V: TRBV20-1
J: TRBJ1-2
D: .

DNA: TGTGCCATCAGTGAGTCCGGGCTAGCAGCGGACGAGCAGTACTTC
CDR3: CAISESGLAADEQYF
size: .
V: TRBV10-3
J: TRBJ2-7
D: .

DNA: TGTGCCAGCAGCTTATCAGGCGGGACCTCCAGGACCCAGTACTTC
CDR3: CASSLSGGTSRTQYF
size: .
V: TRBV7-2
J: TRBJ2-5
D: .

DNA: TGTGCCAGCAACCGGGGCGGGAGCACTGAAGCTTTCTTT
CDR3: CASNRGGSTEAFF
size: .
V: TRBV13
J: TRBJ1-1
D: .

DNA: TGCGCCAGCAGCGTCTCCCAAGAGACCCAGTACTTC
CDR3: CASSVSQETQYF
size: .
V: TRBV5-1
J: TRBJ2-5
D: .

DNA: TGTGCCAGCCGATCCGGACAGGGTTCTCAGCCCCAGCATTTT
CDR3: CASRSGQGSQPQHF
size: few
V: TRBV19
J: TRBJ1-5
D: TRBD1

DNA: TGTGCCAGCAGTCATACGGTGAACTATGACTACACCTTC
CDR3: CASSHTVNYDYTF
size: .
V: TRBV28
J: TRBJ1-2
D: .

DNA: TGCGCCAGCAGCCCTGGGGTTTTAGCGGGGGGACCCCAAGAGACCCAGTACTTC
CDR3: CASSPGVLAGGPQETQYF
size: .
V: TRBV5-1
J: TRBJ2-5
D: TRBD2

DNA: TGCGCCAGCAGCTTTTCAGAGGGGGGGACCCAAGAGACCCAGTACTTC
CDR3: CASSFSEGGTQETQYF
size: .
V: TRBV5-1
J: TRBJ2-5
D: .

DNA: TGTGCCAGCAGTGAGCAGGGGGCCTCCTACGAGCAGTACTTC
CDR3: CASSEQGASYEQYF
size: .
V: TRBV2
J: TRBJ2-7
D: TRBD1

DNA: TGTGCCAGCAGCGTACCCGGGACTGGAGGAGAGACCCAGTACTTC
CDR3: CASSVPGTGGETQYF
size: .
V: TRBV9
J: TRBJ2-5
D: .

DNA: TGTGCCAGTAACCCGGGACAGGGACAATCAGAGGCCCAGCATTTT
CDR3: CASNPGQGQSEAQHF
size: .
V: TRBV19
J: TRBJ1-5
D: TRBD1

DNA: TGTGCCAGTAGTATAGCCCTTACAGGGGGTCGTGGCTACACCTTC
CDR3: CASSIALTGGRGYTF
size: few
V: TRBV19
J: TRBJ1-2
D: TRBD1

DNA: TGTGCCAGCAGCAAAGAAAGTGTCCAGCAGGGCCGCTCCTACGAGCAGTACTTC
CDR3: CASSKESVQQGRSYEQYF
size: .
V: TRBV21-1
J: TRBJ2-7
D: .

DNA: TGTGCCAGCAGCCTAGCGGGGGGCGGAACAGATACGCAGTATTTT
CDR3: CASSLAGGGTDTQYF
size: .
V: TRBV6-4
J: TRBJ2-3
D: TRBD2

DNA: TGTGCCAGCAGCCAAGATGTGAGCATCTCTGGAAACACCATATATTTT
CDR3: CASSQDVSISGNTIYF
size: .
V: TRBV4-2
J: TRBJ1-3
D: .

DNA: TGTGCCAGCAGGGGGTCGGTGCGGGTCACGCAGTATTTT
CDR3: CASRGSVRVTQYF
size: .
V: TRBV28
J: TRBJ2-3
D: .

DNA: TGTGCCAGTGGAGACGGCAGCTCCTACAATGAGCAGTTCTTC
CDR3: CASGDGSSYNEQFF
size: .
V: TRBV11-3
J: TRBJ2-1
D: .

DNA: TGTGCCAGTAGTAACAGTCCATATAACACTGAAGCTTTCTTT
CDR3: CASSNSPYNTEAFF
size: .
V: TRBV19
J: TRBJ1-1
D: .

DNA: TGTGCCCGGGGGAATTCACCCCTCCACTTT
CDR3: CARGNSPLHF
size: .
V: TRBV28
J: TRBJ1-6
D: .

DNA: TGTGCCAGCAGCCGAGGGCGGCACCGTCAAGAGACCCAGTACTTC
CDR3: CASSRGRHRQETQYF
size: .
V: TRBV5-6
J: TRBJ2-5
D: .

DNA: TGTGCCAGCAGAACAGGGGAGGACAATGAGCAGTTCTTC
CDR3: CASRTGEDNEQFF
size: .
V: TRBV6-5
J: TRBJ2-1
D: .

DNA: TGTGCCAGCAGTTTACTGAGTACACTAAACACTGAAGCTTTCTTT
CDR3: CASSLLSTLNTEAFF
size: few
V: TRBV6-5
J: TRBJ1-1
D: .

DNA: TGTGCCAGCAGCGTAGGGCCGTCCGACTATGGCTACACCTTC
CDR3: CASSVGPSDYGYTF
size: .
V: TRBV9
J: TRBJ1-2
D: .

DNA: TGTGCCAGCAGCTATACGGGGGGACGGGAGACCCAGTACTTC
CDR3: CASSYTGGRETQYF
size: once
V: TRBV7-3
J: TRBJ2-5
D: TRBD2

DNA: TGTGCCAGCGGCATAGACAAGAGCTCTGGGGCCAACGTCCTGACTTTC
CDR3: CASGIDKSSGANVLTF
size: .
V: TRBV2
J: TRBJ2-6
D: .

DNA: TGTGCCAGTAAAAGGGACAGGCGGAACTATGGCTACACCTTC
CDR3: CASKRDRRNYGYTF
size: few
V: TRBV19
J: TRBJ1-2
D: TRBD1

DNA: TGTGCCAGCTCACTCCAGGGGGCCCAACCTCAAGAGACCCAGTACTTC
CDR3: CASSLQGAQPQETQYF
size: .
V: TRBV18
J: TRBJ2-5
D: TRBD1

DNA: TGTGCCAGCAGCCAAGATCTTTACTCTGGAAACACCATATATTTT
CDR3: CASSQDLYSGNTIYF
size: .
V: TRBV3-1/TRBV3-2
J: TRBJ1-3
D: .

DNA: TGTGCCAGCAGCTTGAGGACAGGGGCGGTAACTGAAGCTTTCTTT
CDR3: CASSLRTGAVTEAFF
size: .
V: TRBV5-4
J: TRBJ1-1
D: TRBD1

DNA: TGTGCCAGCAGCTTGGTATCGCAGGGGGGAGGAGAGACCCAGTACTTC
CDR3: CASSLVSQGGGETQYF
size: .
V: TRBV5-6
J: TRBJ2-5
D: .

DNA: TGTGCCTGGAGTCGGTCGGGGGGAGTTTCCTATGGCTACACCTTC
CDR3: CAWSRSGGVSYGYTF
size: .
V: TRBV30
J: TRBJ1-2
D: .

DNA: TGTGCCAGTAACGCCGGGGCGGGGGGGCAAGAGACCCAGTACTTC
CDR3: CASNAGAGGQETQYF
size: .
V: TRBV19
J: TRBJ2-5
D: TRBD2

DNA: TGTGCCAGCTCGTCGGACATTGGGAACACTGAAGCTTTCTTT
CDR3: CASSSDIGNTEAFF
size: .
V: TRBV18
J: TRBJ1-1
D: .

DNA: TGTGCCAGCAGACCCAGGGAAACAACTAATGAAAAACTGTTTTTT
CDR3: CASRPRETTNEKLFF
size: .
V: TRBV6-4
J: TRBJ1-4
D: .

DNA: TGTGCCAGTAGTATTGGGGCAAGTACCCTGAACACTGAAGCTTTCTTT
CDR3: CASSIGASTLNTEAFF
size: .
V: TRBV19
J: TRBJ1-1
D: .

DNA: TGTGCCAGCAGTTCCTACGGACAAAGAAATGAAAAACTGTTTTTT
CDR3: CASSSYGQRNEKLFF
size: .
V: TRBV6-5
J: TRBJ1-4
D: .